These T cell receptor beta chains were read from a single sample in a study of blood T cell repertoires in COVID-19. Some clones are missing from TCRdb's copy, which holds only in-frame ones; the method was immunoSEQ multiplex PCR. The profile shows about 260,000 clones, approximately 90% of them singletons. Source material: PBMCs or T cells enriched from blood (not recorded which). The receptors come from a woman between 18 and 29 years old who had recovered from COVID-19. Both conserved end residues are part of each CDR3. A D gene is named only where the DNA matches it firmly. The listing skips clone size in some rows; elsewhere it reads once, few, many or a size class.

clone size	D gene	V gene	J gene	CDR3 DNA	CDR3 protein
NA	NA	TRBV24-1	TRBJ1-5	TGTGCCACCAGTGATACAGGGACTCAGCCCCAGCATTTT	CATSDTGTQPQHF
NA	NA	TRBV3-1/TRBV3-2	TRBJ2-2	TGTGCCAGCAGCCAAGGAGCTTCCGGGGAGCTGTTTTTT	CASSQGASGELFF
NA	TRBD1	TRBV5-1	TRBJ2-3	TGCGCCAGCAGCTTGGAAGGGGGCTTCACAGATACGCAGTATTTT	CASSLEGGFTDTQYF
NA	NA	TRBV9	TRBJ2-1	TGTGCCAGCAGCCTCCGATGGGGGCATGAGCAGTTCTTC	CASSLRWGHEQFF
NA	TRBD2	TRBV5-6	TRBJ2-1	TGTGCCAGCTTCCGCGGCCTAGCGGGATACAATGAGCAGTTCTTC	CASFRGLAGYNEQFF
NA	TRBD1	TRBV24-1	TRBJ2-1	TGTGCCACCAGTGAGGGGAGGACAGGGAGCTCCTACAATGAGCAGTTCTTC	CATSEGRTGSSYNEQFF
NA	NA	TRBV5-1	TRBJ1-2	TGCGCCAGCAGCTCCACAGGGCTGGGCTACACCTTC	CASSSTGLGYTF
NA	NA	TRBV12-5	TRBJ1-4	TGTGCTAGTGGTTCAGGCGCAGCTAATGAAAAACTGTTTTTT	CASGSGAANEKLFF
NA	NA	TRBV5-1	TRBJ1-2	TGCGCCAGCAGCCCAATACAAACAGTCAACTATGGCTACACCTTC	CASSPIQTVNYGYTF
NA	NA	TRBV6-5	TRBJ2-7	TGTGCCAGCAGCTCAATCTCAGGGGCCTCCTACGAGCAGTACTTC	CASSSISGASYEQYF
NA	NA	TRBV30	TRBJ1-1	TGTGCCTCGAAACGGGGTACTGAAGCTTTCTTT	CASKRGTEAFF
once	NA	TRBV7-8	TRBJ2-5	TGTGCCAGCAGCTTGTCCGGCGGGGCCGGGGGAACCCAGTACTTC	CASSLSGGAGGTQYF
NA	TRBD1	TRBV5-7	TRBJ1-5	TGTGCCAGCAGTTTCTTAAACGACAGGGGAAGCAATCAGCCCCAGCATTTT	CASSFLNDRGSNQPQHF
NA	TRBD1	TRBV4-1	TRBJ1-1	TGCGCCAGCAGCACAGACGGACAGGGGAACACTGAAGCTTTCTTT	CASSTDGQGNTEAFF
NA	NA	TRBV20-1	TRBJ2-7	TGCAGTGCTAGAGCAGCCTACGAGCAGTACTTC	CSARAAYEQYF
NA	TRBD2	TRBV5-1	TRBJ2-7	TGCGCCAGCAGCTTGGAGCGGGAGGCCTACGAGCAGTACTTC	CASSLEREAYEQYF
once	TRBD1	TRBV19	TRBJ1-2	TGTGCCAGTAGTACGCCGGACAGGGTATATGGCTACACCTTC	CASSTPDRVYGYTF
NA	NA	TRBV2	TRBJ1-4	TGTGCCAGCAGTCTGGGGGGTGACTCTGAAAAACTGTTTTTT	CASSLGGDSEKLFF
NA	TRBD2	TRBV5-1	TRBJ2-3	TGCGCCAGCAGCCTGCGGGGGGGCCTTGAAGATACGCAGTATTTT	CASSLRGGLEDTQYF
NA	NA	TRBV6-6	TRBJ2-7	TGTGCCAGCAGCCCCAGGGTTGACGAGCAGTACTTC	CASSPRVDEQYF
NA	NA	TRBV3-1/TRBV3-2	TRBJ1-1	TGTGCCAGCAGCCAAAGGGAGAGTAGTACTGAAGCTTTCTTT	CASSQRESSTEAFF
NA	NA	TRBV6-4	TRBJ1-6	TGTGCCAGCATCTCGGGCTATAATTCACCCCTCCACTTT	CASISGYNSPLHF
few	NA	TRBV6-1	TRBJ2-7	TGTGCCAGCAGTGACCGCGGAAGGACCTACGAGCAGTACTTC	CASSDRGRTYEQYF
NA	TRBD1	TRBV19	TRBJ1-2	TGTGCCAGTAGTGCCTCGGGACAGCTAAACTATGGCTACACCTTC	CASSASGQLNYGYTF
once	TRBD1	TRBV7-4	TRBJ1-5	TGTGCCAGCATCCTGGGAAATACAGGGGGCCGCGGTCAGCCCCAGCATTTT	CASILGNTGGRGQPQHF
once	NA	TRBV4-1	TRBJ2-4	TGCGCCAGCAGCCAAGTGGGGGGGCACATTCAGTACTTC	CASSQVGGHIQYF
NA	NA	TRBV7-8	TRBJ2-2	TGTGCCAGCAGCTTAGGCCCGGTTTTGAACACCGGGGAGCTGTTTTTT	CASSLGPVLNTGELFF
NA	TRBD1	TRBV5-1	TRBJ1-1	TGCGCCAGCAGCTTGGTTGGGACAGCGGCCTTCGAAGCTTTCTTT	CASSLVGTAAFEAFF
NA	NA	TRBV21-1	TRBJ1-5	TGTGCCAGCAGCAAAGAACATTATAGCAATCAGCCCCAGCATTTT	CASSKEHYSNQPQHF
NA	TRBD1	TRBV19	TRBJ2-1	TGTGCCAGTACCTCAAGGACAGGGGAATCCTACAATGAGCAGTTCTTC	CASTSRTGESYNEQFF
NA	NA	TRBV5-4	TRBJ2-3	TGTGCCAGCAGCTCCCCAAGTAGCGGAACTAGCACAGATACGCAGTATTTT	CASSSPSSGTSTDTQYF
NA	TRBD1	TRBV9	TRBJ2-2	TGTGCCAGCACCCGAGGGGGCAGCAACACCGGGGAGCTGTTTTTT	CASTRGGSNTGELFF
NA	TRBD2	TRBV29-1	TRBJ2-3	TGCAGCGGTCACTCTAGCGGGGGAAGCACAGATACGCAGTATTTT	CSGHSSGGSTDTQYF
NA	NA	TRBV5-6	TRBJ2-7	TGTGCCAGCAGCTTGGAAGGGGGGGCGGACGAGCAGTACTTC	CASSLEGGADEQYF
NA	NA	TRBV10-3	TRBJ1-1	TGTGCCATCAGGCCCCTTCTCGGGAACACTGAAGCTTTCTTT	CAIRPLLGNTEAFF
NA	NA	TRBV29-1	TRBJ2-7	TGCAGCGTTGAAGACGGGCAGGGCTCCTACGAGCAGTACTTC	CSVEDGQGSYEQYF
NA	NA	TRBV9	TRBJ2-5	TGTGCCAGCAACGAGGAACCGGTCGAAGAGACCCAGTACTTC	CASNEEPVEETQYF
NA	NA	TRBV11-3	TRBJ1-1	TGTGCCAGCAGCCTTGACGGCCGAACAGGGCGGAACACTGAAGCTTTCTTT	CASSLDGRTGRNTEAFF
NA	NA	TRBV3-1/TRBV3-2	TRBJ2-5	TGTGCCAGCAGCCAAGATGGTGGCGAGACCCAGTACTTC	CASSQDGGETQYF
NA	TRBD2	TRBV20-1	TRBJ2-3	TGCAGTGCTAATGAACTAGCGGGGGGGTTAAAGGATACGCAGTATTTT	CSANELAGGLKDTQYF
NA	TRBD1	TRBV19	TRBJ1-1	TGTGCCAGTAGTATTGCCGGGACAGGGAACACTGAAGCTTTCTTT	CASSIAGTGNTEAFF
NA	NA	TRBV6-4	TRBJ2-5	TGTGCCAGCAGTGACGTCCGCCGGGAGACCCAGTACTTC	CASSDVRRETQYF
NA	NA	TRBV4-2	TRBJ1-1	TGTGCCAGCAGCCAAGAAGACACAGCTTTCTTT	CASSQEDTAFF
NA	NA	TRBV28	TRBJ1-6	TGTGCCAGCAGTCGGGGAGGGGGTTCACCCCTCCACTTT	CASSRGGGSPLHF
NA	TRBD1	TRBV5-4	TRBJ2-1	TGTGCCAGCAGCCTAAGGACAGGGTCCTACAATGAGCAGTTCTTC	CASSLRTGSYNEQFF
NA	NA	TRBV6-5	TRBJ1-2	TGTGCCAGCAGTTATGGGGGCAGGGAAGCCAACTATGGCTACACCTTC	CASSYGGREANYGYTF
once	TRBD1	TRBV27	TRBJ1-1	TGTGCCAGCAGTTCCCCCGGGACAGTCAAAGTGGCTTTCTTT	CASSSPGTVKVAFF